These 24 T cell receptor beta chains were all obtained from the same sample, sequenced in a study of T cells after yellow fever vaccination. TCRdb fed the 5' RACE reads into MiXCR, producing one record per CDR3 protein. This sample yields 300,000 to 350,000 distinct CDR3 sequences, of which 3.5% to 4.5% are seen a single time; around 19% belongs to the top ten. The specimen comprised PBMCs, sampled 15 days after the yellow fever booster vaccination. The receptors were gathered from a man in his late teens or twenties who received the YFV17D yellow fever vaccine.

This clonotype came up a few times. The chain uses TRBV28 and TRBJ1-4; D is unclear. This CDR3 has 11 amino acids. V shed 8 bases and J shed 8 bases, with 9 bases lying between them. Germline lookup yields CDR1 MDHEN and CDR2 SYDVKM. CDR3 sequence reads: CASGSGEKLFF. For the CDR3, the DNA is TGTGCCAGCGGGAGTGGAGAAAAACTGTTTTTT.

V is TRBV6-6 and J is TRBJ2-1, with 7 bases aligning to TRBD1. The CDR3 is made up of 14 amino acids. Germline V gene lookup returns CDR1 MNHNY and CDR2 SVGAGI (reference sequence). Losses at the gene ends were 6 bases for V and 8 bases for J; bases not matched to a gene: 10. The CDR3 coding sequence is TGTGCCAGCAGAGTGACAGGGTGGGGCGATGAGCAGTTCTTC. Protein: CASRVTGWGDEQFF.

This clonotype was observed many times. CDR3 protein: CASSVPAGRDTEAFF. In DNA form, the CDR3 reads TGTGCCAGCAGCGTACCGGCAGGGAGAGACACTGAAGCTTTCTTT. The V call is TRBV9, the J call TRBJ1-1; D perhaps matches TRBD1 (5 bases). The V end was cut by 1 base, the J end by 3 bases, with 13 bases between. The length of the CDR3 is 15 residues. CDR1 and CDR2 from the germline V gene are SGDLS and YYNGEE.

This clonotype was detected many times. The V and J genes are TRBV7-8 and TRBJ1-4; D unclear. V was trimmed by 6 bases and J by 2 bases, leaving 16 bases between them. CDR1 SGHVS and CDR2 FQNEAQ come from the germline V gene. The CDR3 sequence is 16 residues long. The CDR3: CASSLHRIVTNEKLFF. The CDR3 coding sequence is TGTGCCAGCAGTTTACACCGGATCGTGACTAATGAAAAACTGTTTTTT. The whole variable domain, remainder taken from reference TRBV7-8 and TRBJ1-4, is GAGVSQSPRYKVAKRGQDVALRCDPISGHVSLFWYQQALGQGPEFLTYFQNEAQLDKSGLPSDRFFAERPEGSVSTLKIQRTQQEDSAVYLCASSLHRIVTNEKLFFGSGTQLSVL.

This clonotype turned up a few times. The chain links TRBV5-1 to TRBJ2-1; D ambiguous. V gave up 1 base and J gave up 7 bases, with 9 bases separating them. Germline CDR1 reads SGHRS; CDR2 reads YFSETQ. The CDR3 covers 13 residues. The CDR3 loop is CASSLSEPNEQFF. CDR3 in DNA: TGCGCCAGCAGCTTGTCGGAGCCTAATGAGCAGTTCTTC.

This clonotype has ten or more counts. This chain uses TRBV6-6 with TRBJ2-3, with 9 bases fitting TRBD2. Germline lookup yields CDR1 MNHNY and CDR2 SVGAGI (reference sequence). Trimming took 8 bases from V and 0 from J; bases not matched to a gene: 6. The CDR3 covers 15 residues. CDR3 amino acids: CASVSGGPSTDTQYF. CDR3 bases: TGTGCCAGCGTTAGCGGGGGCCCGAGCACAGATACGCAGTATTTT.

CDR3 region: CASSLGQGTDEQFF. In nucleotides, the CDR3 is TGCGCCAGCAGCTTGGGACAGGGAACGGATGAGCAGTTCTTC. The chain couples TRBV5-1 to TRBJ2-1, with TRBD1 matching over 7 bases. This CDR3 spans 14 amino acids. Trimming removed 0 bases from V and 8 bases from J; junction bases left unmatched: 5. Germline lookup yields CDR1 SGHRS and CDR2 YFSETQ.

This clonotype was counted at least ten times. In DNA form, the CDR3 reads TGTGCCAGCAGAAAAGGACCCTACGAGCAGTACTTC. Translation gives CASRKGPYEQYF. The chain combines TRBV6-5 with TRBJ2-7; no firm D call. Germline CDR1 reads MNHEY; CDR2 reads SVGAGI. This CDR3 contains 12 residues. Trimming took 6 bases from V and 2 from J, leaving 8 bases between them.

At least ten counts were recorded for this clonotype. The chain carries TRBV3-1 and TRBJ2-1, with 10 bases lining up with TRBD1. With V trimmed by 4 bases and J by 9 bases, 9 bases remained unmatched. The CDR3 has 15 residues. Germline V CDR1 and CDR2: LGHDT, YNNKEL (reference sequence). The CDR3 spells CASSPRDRGFGEQFF. Here the CDR3 DNA reads TGTGCCAGCAGCCCTCGGGACAGGGGATTTGGTGAGCAGTTCTTC.

V and J are TRBV6-6 and TRBJ2-7, with a tentative D call TRBD2 (5 bases). This CDR3 is built from 16 residues. Germline V CDR1 and CDR2: MNHNY, SVGAGI (reference sequence). V lost 2 bases, J lost 2 bases, and 16 bases lay in between. The chain's CDR3 is CASSYDGGRRAYEQYV. The CDR3 DNA reads TGTGCCAGCAGTTACGATGGTGGGCGGCGGGCCTACGAGCAGTACGTC.

V and J are TRBV6-5 and TRBJ2-5; TRBD1 or TRBD2 may be the D gene (5 bases each). Between the trimmed V and J ends, which lost 5 bases and 5 bases, there was a span of 12 bases. CDR3 size: 13 residues. Looked up from germline, CDR1 is MNHEY and CDR2 is SVGAGI. Here the CDR3 DNA reads TGTGCCAGCAGTCCCCGGTGGGGGGAGACCCAGTACTTC. Translated, it gives CASSPRWGETQYF.

The table lists this clonotype with a few counts. The chain carries TRBV3-1 and TRBJ2-3; D unresolved. V lost 3 bases and J lost 5, with 12 bases in between. This CDR3 is 14 amino acids long. Germline V lookup: CDR1 LGHDT, CDR2 YNNKEL (reference sequence). The CDR3 coding sequence is TGTGCCAGCAGCCAGAATTCTATTGGAGATACGCAGTATTTT. Encoded protein: CASSQNSIGDTQYF.

This clonotype was counted at least ten times. DNA for the CDR3: TGCGCCAGCAGCCAAGATACCCATGAAAAACTGTTTTTT. It encodes CASSQDTHEKLFF. J is TRBJ1-4 and V is TRBV4-3; D call uncertain. CDR1 is LGHNA and CDR2 is YSLEER in the germline V gene. There are 13 residues in the CDR3. Deletions cut 0 bases from V and 6 bases from J, with 5 bases between.

The sample holds many counts of this clonotype. The chain combines TRBV5-1 with TRBJ2-7; 7 bases line up with TRBD1. The V segment lost 0 bases and the J segment 4 bases; nucleotides outside the gene matches: 4. Germline assignment: CDR1 SGHRS and CDR2 YFSETQ. The CDR3 extends over 14 amino acids. The CDR3 sequence: CASSLGQGEYEQYF. CDR3 in DNA: TGCGCCAGCAGCTTGGGACAGGGAGAATACGAGCAGTACTTC.

This clonotype was observed a single time. It may be a read error: a sequence one base away is much more abundant. The chain links TRBV7-2 to TRBJ2-7, with 7 bases identical to TRBD1. The CDR3 covers 12 residues. The trim removed 2 bases at V and 6 bases at J, leaving 1 base unmatched. Per the germline V gene, CDR1 is SGHTA and CDR2 is FQGNSA. In DNA, the CDR3 is TGTGCCAGCAGCTTATACAGGGGCGAGCAGTACTTC. It is translated as CASSLYRGEQYF.

The table lists this clonotype with many counts. The genes are TRBV20-1 and TRBJ2-7; D gene ambiguous. The CDR3 is 12 amino acids. V lost 0 bases and J 5 bases, leaving 8 bases between the germline ends. From germline, CDR1 is DFQATT and CDR2 SNEGSKA (reference sequence). The CDR3 protein is CSARDRLHEQYF. The CDR3 DNA reads TGCAGTGCTAGAGATAGGCTCCACGAGCAGTACTTC.

The chain couples TRBV18 to TRBJ1-1; D unclear. This CDR3 region has 13 residues. Germline V gene sequence: CDR1 KGHSH, CDR2 LQKENI. V gave up 8 bases and J gave up 1 base, with 11 bases separating them. CDR3 DNA: TGTGCCAGCCTCGGCGGGAGGAACACTGAAGCTTTCTTT. This codes for CASLGGRNTEAFF.

The chain has TRBV7-2 and TRBJ2-7, with 7 bases matching TRBD2. After removal of 8 bases from V and 0 bases from J, the junction contained 10 bases not matched to a gene. There are 15 residues in the CDR3. The germline gives CDR1 SGHTA, CDR2 FQGNSA. CDR3 sequence reads: CASGASSGRSYEQYF. The CDR3 DNA sequence: TGTGCCAGCGGGGCGAGTAGCGGGCGCTCCTACGAGCAGTACTTC.

The table lists this clonotype with a few counts. The genes are TRBV4-1 and TRBJ2-1; 8 bases are a match to TRBD2. From germline, CDR1 is MGHRA and CDR2 YSYEKL. This CDR3 contains 15 residues. The junction had 1 base not matched to a gene; V was cut back by 0 bases and J by 3 bases. The DNA for the CDR3 is TGCGCCAGCAGCCAAGATAGCGGGGTCTACAATGAGCAGTTCTTC. The encoded protein is CASSQDSGVYNEQFF.

The V and J genes are TRBV29-1 and TRBJ1-5, with 7 bases matching TRBD1. V gave up 6 bases and J gave up 4 bases; unmatched junction bases: 12. Germline values: CDR1 SQVTM, CDR2 ANQGSEA. The CDR3 covers 15 residues. The CDR3 coding sequence is TGCAGCGTGATCGACCGGGACAGACCGAATCAGCCCCAGCATTTT. Encoded protein: CSVIDRDRPNQPQHF.

This clonotype was counted a few times. The rearrangement joins TRBV24-1 to TRBJ1-1; TRBD1 aligns across 11 bases. The germline gives CDR1 KGHDR, CDR2 SFDVKD. CDR3 length equals 16 residues. V was pared by 3 bases and J by 4 bases, with 6 bases of the junction left unmatched. The CDR3 coding sequence is TGTGCCACCAGTGATGCCGGGACAGGGGGGGGCACTGAAGCTTTCTTT. Residues: CATSDAGTGGGTEAFF.

This clonotype came up many times. This rearrangement joins TRBV20-1 to TRBJ2-3; TRBD2 agrees at 11 bases. The V gene's germline CDR1 is DFQATT and CDR2 SNEGSKA (reference sequence). With 5 bases clipped from V and 6 bases from J, the junction kept 13 bases outside the gene matches. The CDR3 runs to 16 residues. In DNA, the CDR3 is TGCAGTGCTCCCCAACTAGCGGGGGCGTACGGGGATACGCAGTATTTT. It codes for CSAPQLAGAYGDTQYF.

This clonotype was picked up many times. The CDR3 coding sequence is TGCGCCAGCAGCCAAGATGGGACAGAAGTTTACGAGCAGTACTTC. This encodes CASSQDGTEVYEQYF. The rearrangement uses TRBV4-1 and TRBJ2-7; 7 bases are shared with TRBD1. Germline CDR1 and CDR2: MGHRA and YSYEKL. The CDR3 extends over 15 amino acids. The trim removed 0 bases at V and 4 bases at J, leaving 6 bases unmatched.

This chain uses TRBV19 with TRBJ2-1; 9 bases fit TRBD1. Germline CDR1 is LNHDA and CDR2 is SQIVND (reference sequence). The length of the CDR3 is 15 residues. J lost 9 bases, V lost 3 bases, and 9 bases had no gene match. This chain's CDR3 is CASSMTGTGRGEQFF. The CDR3, as DNA: TGTGCCAGTAGTATGACCGGGACAGGGAGGGGTGAGCAGTTCTTC.